The T cell receptor beta chain described here comes from a study of T cells in Graves' hyperthyroidism and ophthalmopathy. Germline V gene data show CDR1 as SGHVS and CDR2 as FQNEAQ. This CDR3 comprises 14 residues. Deletions cut 1 base from V and 6 bases from J, with 11 bases between. This clonotype has more than one count but fewer than ten. Amplification of TCR beta CDR3 regions was performed using RNA transcripts as template. During a first-round RT-PCR of the TCR CDR3, the HTBI primer set was used. TCRdb re-analysed the multiplex PCR reads in MiXCR, keeping a single row per CDR3 protein. The table includes roughly 570,000 distinct CDR3 sequences, under 60% detected once.

The J gene is TRBJ2-3, the V gene TRBV7-8, with a tentative D call TRBD2 (6 bases). The sequenced sample consisted of peripheral blood or thyroid tissue (not recorded which). The TCR originated in a woman aged 18-30 years with Graves' hyperthyroidism. CDR3: CASSLGLGADTQYF. The DNA of the CDR3 is TGTGCCAGCAGCTTAGGACTAGGGGCGGATACGCAGTATTTT. Full variable domain (rest looked up from reference TRBV7-8 and TRBJ2-3): GAGVSQSPRYKVAKRGQDVALRCDPISGHVSLFWYQQALGQGPEFLTYFQNEAQLDKSGLPSDRFFAERPEGSVSTLKIQRTQQEDSAVYLCASSLGLGADTQYFGPGTRLTVL.